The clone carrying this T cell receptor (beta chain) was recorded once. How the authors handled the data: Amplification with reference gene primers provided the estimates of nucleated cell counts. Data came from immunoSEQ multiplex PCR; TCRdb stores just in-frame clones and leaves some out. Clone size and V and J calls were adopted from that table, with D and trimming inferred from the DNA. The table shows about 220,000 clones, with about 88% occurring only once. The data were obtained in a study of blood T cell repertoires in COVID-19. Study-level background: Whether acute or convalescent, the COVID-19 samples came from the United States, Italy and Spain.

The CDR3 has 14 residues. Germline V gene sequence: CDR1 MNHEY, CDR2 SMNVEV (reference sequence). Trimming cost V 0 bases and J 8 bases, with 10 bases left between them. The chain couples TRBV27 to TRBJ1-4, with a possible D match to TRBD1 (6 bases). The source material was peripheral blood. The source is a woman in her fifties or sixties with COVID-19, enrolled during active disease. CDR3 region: CASSLSRGGEKLFF. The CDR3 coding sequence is TGTGCCAGCAGTTTATCCAGGGGTGGGGAAAAACTGTTTTTT.